This is a list of T cell receptor beta chains from one sample in a study of T cells after yellow fever vaccination. TCRdb passed the 5' RACE reads through MiXCR, listing each CDR3 protein once. The table shows about 250,000 distinct CDR3 sequences, with about 3.7% occurring only once. Sequencing was performed on PBMCs, taken 15 days after the yellow fever booster vaccination. These receptor sequences come from a man between 18 and 35 years old who received the YFV17D yellow fever vaccine. CDR3s include the opening cysteine and the closing phenylalanine or tryptophan. D genes are given only for firm matches. Only part of the rows carry a size: once, few, many, or a class if the clone is expanded.

size	D	V	J	DNA	CDR3
many	-	TRBV3-1	TRBJ2-6	TGTGCCAGCAGCCAAGTCTGGAACTCTGGGGCCAACGTCCTGACTTTC	CASSQVWNSGANVLTF
many	-	TRBV20-1	TRBJ1-4	TGCAGTGCTAGAGGGTGGGGGTCCGATGAAAAACTGTTTTTT	CSARGWGSDEKLFF
many	TRBD1	TRBV20-1	TRBJ1-1	TGCAGTGCTAGATTTCAGGGGGGGAACACTGAAGCTTTCTTT	CSARFQGGNTEAFF
-	-	TRBV7-6	TRBJ2-1	TGTGCCAGCAGCCCCGTATTCGACCCAACCAGGTACAATGAGCAGTTCTTC	CASSPVFDPTRYNEQFF
many	-	TRBV7-9	TRBJ1-1	TGTGCCAGCAGCTCCAGGGCGGGCGCTGAAGCTTTCTTT	CASSSRAGAEAFF
-	-	TRBV6-1	TRBJ2-3	TGTGCCAGCAACCGAGGTCGACGCACAGATACGCAGTATTTT	CASNRGRRTDTQYF
many	TRBD1	TRBV7-6	TRBJ1-4	TGTGCCAGCAGCTTAGCGATTGGGCAGGGGGCAACCCCGATTGGGGAAAAACTGTTTTTT	CASSLAIGQGATPIGEKLFF
many	TRBD2	TRBV12-3/TRBV12-4	TRBJ2-1	TGTGCCAGCAGGACTAGCGGGGGGAACAATGAGCAGTTCTTC	CASRTSGGNNEQFF
many	TRBD2	TRBV7-2	TRBJ2-5	TGTGCCAGCAGCCCTAGCGGGGGGGCCCAAGAGACCCAGTACTTC	CASSPSGGAQETQYF
many	-	TRBV12-3/TRBV12-4	TRBJ2-7	TGTGCCAGCAGGCCACCGGGACTGACTCCCTACGAGCAGTACTTC	CASRPPGLTPYEQYF